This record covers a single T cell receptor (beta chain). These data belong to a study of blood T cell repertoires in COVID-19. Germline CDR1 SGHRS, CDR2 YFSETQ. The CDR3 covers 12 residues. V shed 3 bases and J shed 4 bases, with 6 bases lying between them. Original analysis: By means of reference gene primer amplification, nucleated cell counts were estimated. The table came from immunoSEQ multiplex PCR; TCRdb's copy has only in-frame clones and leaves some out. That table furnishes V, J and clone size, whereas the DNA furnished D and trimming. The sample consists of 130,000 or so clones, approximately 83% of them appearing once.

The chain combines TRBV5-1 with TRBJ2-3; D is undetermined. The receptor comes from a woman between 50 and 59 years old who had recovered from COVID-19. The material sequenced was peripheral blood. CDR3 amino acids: CASSSESDTQYF. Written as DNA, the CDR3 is TGCGCCAGCAGCTCGGAGTCAGATACGCAGTATTTT. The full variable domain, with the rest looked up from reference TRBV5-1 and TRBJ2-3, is KAGVTQTPRYLIKTRGQQVTLSCSPISGHRSVSWYQQTPGQGLQFLFEYFSETQRNKGNFPGRFSGRQFSNSRSEMNVSTLELGDSALYLCASSSESDTQYFGPGTRLTVL.